This TCR beta chain was retrieved from a study of T-cell memory formation after mild COVID-19. A single record per CDR3 protein comes from TCRdb applying MiXCR to the 5' RACE reads. The sample has under 150,000 distinct CDR3 sequences; 16% are singletons. In this sample, this clonotype turned up once. V was pared by 2 bases and J by 0 bases, with 13 bases between. Germline V gene data show CDR1 as LNHDA and CDR2 as SQIVND (reference sequence). The CDR3 consists of 16 residues. This chain joins TRBV19 and TRBJ2-5; TRBD1 or TRBD2 may be the D gene (5 bases each). The sequenced sample was PBMCs or a T cell subset sorted from them (not recorded which). This sequence originates from an adult woman who had mild COVID-19 (a few samples of this study predate the infection). Cell type and time point are not known. The DNA for the CDR3 is TGTGCCAGTAGTATAAGCGCACCGGGACACCAAGAGACCCAGTACTTC. Its translation: CASSISAPGHQETQYF.